The next 28 T cell receptor beta chains were all read from a single sample in a study of shared clonotypes between healthy human individuals. TCRdb's copy holds only in-frame clones and misses some; the assay was immunoSEQ multiplex PCR. The sample lists hundreds of thousands of clones; approximately 80% were seen once. Sequenced: PBMCs. These receptors all stem from a woman aged 40 to 50 in good health. Some clones in this sample may be carry-over from other donors' samples.

This clone was observed once. CDR3 nucleotide sequence: TGTGCCAGCAGCCCGCGACTAGCGGGAGGGGCAGATACGCAGTATTTT. It codes for CASSPRLAGGADTQYF. The rearrangement joins TRBV7-3 to TRBJ2-3; 14 bases align to TRBD2. The junction had 5 bases not matched to a gene; V was cut back by 5 bases and J by 4 bases. The CDR3 covers 16 residues. Germline assignment: CDR1 SGHTA and CDR2 FQGTGA.

The chain couples TRBV28 to TRBJ1-2, with D unresolved. The germline gives CDR1 MDHEN, CDR2 SYDVKM. Trimming removed 5 bases from V and 3 bases from J, with 19 bases in between. The CDR3 has 16 residues. For the CDR3, the DNA is TGTGCCAGCAGTGTGCAAATTTCGGTCGGCGACTATGGCTACACCTTC. Its translation: CASSVQISVGDYGYTF.

V and J are TRBV10-3 and TRBJ2-7; D might be TRBD1 (6 bases). The V gene's germline CDR1 is ENHRY and CDR2 SYGVKD. Trimming shortened V by 10 bases and J by 2 bases, and 15 bases separated the two germline ends. The CDR3 is made up of 13 amino acids. CDR3 amino acids: CATQGPATYEQYF. As DNA, the CDR3 is TGTGCCACTCAGGGGCCAGCAACCTACGAGCAGTACTTC.

The chain recombines TRBV6-1 with TRBJ2-2; 7 positions agree with TRBD2. CDR1 MNHNS and CDR2 SASEGT come from the germline V gene. The ends lost 3 bases at V and 6 bases at J; junction bases unmatched: 7. The length of the CDR3 is 15 residues. The CDR3 spells CASSDPRGSPGELFF. CDR3 sequence (DNA): TGTGCCAGCAGTGATCCGCGGGGGTCCCCCGGGGAGCTGTTTTTT.

The chain links TRBV30 to TRBJ1-1, with 9 bases lining up with TRBD1. Looked up from germline, CDR1 is GTSNPN and CDR2 is SVGIG (reference sequence). The CDR3 is 16 amino acids. V was clipped by 5 bases and J by 4 bases; unmatched bases: 14. The CDR3 sequence: CAWQFLPTGGSTEAFF. The CDR3 DNA follows: TGTGCCTGGCAATTTCTCCCGACAGGGGGGAGCACTGAAGCTTTCTTT.

This chain links TRBV7-2 with TRBJ2-3; 10 nucleotides line up with TRBD1. CDR3 length: 14 amino acids. V trimming: 5 bases; J trimming: 7 bases; junction bases outside the gene matches: 6. The germline V gene encodes CDR1 SGHTA and CDR2 FQGNSA. The CDR3 loop reads CASSGDRGRNTQYF. The CDR3 coding sequence is TGTGCCAGCAGCGGGGACAGGGGCCGAAATACGCAGTATTTT. The entire variable domain, with the rest obtained from reference TRBV7-2 and TRBJ2-3, is as follows: GAGVSQSPSNKVTEKGKDVELRCDPISGHTALYWYRQSLGQGLEFLIYFQGNSAPDKSGLPSDRFSAERTGGSVSTLTIQRTQQEDSAVYLCASSGDRGRNTQYFGPGTRLTVL.

This clone was counted a single time. The chain couples TRBV2 to TRBJ2-4; D is uncertain. The germline V gene has CDR1 SNHLY and CDR2 FYNNEI. The CDR3 consists of 11 residues. Trimming removed 2 bases at V and 6 bases at J, with 2 bases between. The CDR3 DNA reads as TGTGCCAGCAGTGAAACAAACATTCAGTACTTC. Protein: CASSETNIQYF. Full variable domain (remainder filled in from reference TRBV2 and TRBJ2-4): EPEVTQTPSHQVTQMGQEVILRCVPISNHLYFYWYRQILGQKVEFLVSFYNNEISEKSEIFDDQFSVERPDGSNFTLKIRSTKLEDSAMYFCASSETNIQYFGAGTRLSVL.

This clone was detected many times. The same CDR3 can be traced to other DNA sequences in this sample. This sequence joins TRBV30 and TRBJ1-3; D perhaps matches TRBD1 (6 bases). The germline gives CDR1 GTSNPN, CDR2 SVGIG (reference sequence). V was clipped by 1 base and J by 1 base, with 11 bases between them. This CDR3 spans 15 amino acids. As DNA, the CDR3 is TGTGCCTGGAGTGCGGACAGACATTCTGGAAACACCATATATTTT. It yields the protein CAWSADRHSGNTIYF.

Details on this clone: At one end, the junction sequence differs from germline, possibly due to a read error. V is TRBV28 and J is TRBJ1-1; possible D gene TRBD1, 5 bases. The CDR3 length is 12 residues. From germline, CDR1 is MDHEN and CDR2 SYDVKM. This chain's CDR3 is CASRQIPAGHTF. CDR3 sequence (DNA): TGTGCCAGCAGACAGATCCCGGCGGGGCACACGTTT.

As to this clone: Other DNA sequences in the sample encode the same CDR3. The chain uses TRBV7-9 and TRBJ1-1; tentative D call: TRBD1 (6 bases). The CDR3 is 13 residues long. Trimming took 4 bases from V and 5 from J, leaving 11 bases between them. Germline V gene data show CDR1 as SEHNR and CDR2 as FQNEAQ (reference sequence). The CDR3 sequence: CASSSRGNTEAFF. Here the CDR3 DNA reads TGTGCCAGCAGCTCCAGGGGAAATACTGAAGCTTTCTTT.

This clone was observed a few times. The gene calls are TRBV30 and TRBJ1-2; no firm D call. V lost 5 bases, J lost 0 bases, and 7 bases lay in between. Germline V CDR1 and CDR2: GTSNPN, SVGIG (reference sequence). The CDR3 loop spans 12 amino acids. The CDR3 DNA sequence: TGTGCCTGGGGCACTACTAACTATGGCTACACCTTC. Translating it yields CAWGTTNYGYTF.

In this sample, this clone turned up once. This rearrangement joins TRBV4-1 to TRBJ1-1; 8 bases map to TRBD1. Per germline, CDR1 MGHRA and CDR2 YSYEKL. V gave up 4 bases and J gave up 4 bases; unmatched junction bases: 5. The CDR3 length is 14 residues. The CDR3 is CASSPPGGFTEAFF. CDR3 DNA: TGCGCCAGCAGCCCCCCAGGGGGCTTCACTGAAGCTTTCTTT.

The chain couples TRBV5-6 to TRBJ1-3, with D possibly being TRBD1 (5 bases). Looked up from germline, CDR1 is SGHDT and CDR2 is YYEEEE. V dropped 1 base and J dropped 0 bases, with 11 bases sitting between them. This CDR3 is 16 amino acids long. The CDR3 reads CASSLTGASSGNTIYF. The DNA for the CDR3 is TGTGCCAGCAGCTTGACCGGGGCGAGCTCTGGAAACACCATATATTTT.

The chain carries TRBV2 and TRBJ2-2; D possibly corresponds to TRBD2 (6 bases). In germline, CDR1 is SNHLY, CDR2 FYNNEI. This CDR3 is built from 17 residues. V lost 4 bases, J lost 4 bases, and 19 bases lay in between. As DNA, the CDR3 is TGTGCCAGCAGTGCGACCGGGACTCACGATGGCACCGGGGAGCTGTTTTTT. Protein: CASSATGTHDGTGELFF.

The CDR3 spells CASSLWGLVYNEQFF. CDR3 bases: TGCGCCAGCAGCTTGTGGGGACTAGTCTACAATGAGCAGTTCTTC. This sequence joins TRBV5-1 and TRBJ2-1; 8 bases line up with TRBD2. Germline V lookup: CDR1 SGHRS, CDR2 YFSETQ. This CDR3 contains 15 residues. The V and J ends lost 1 base and 3 bases, in that order; junction bases with no gene match: 3. Full variable domain (missing parts from reference TRBV5-1 and TRBJ2-1): KAGVTQTPRYLIKTRGQQVTLSCSPISGHRSVSWYQQTPGQGLQFLFEYFSETQRNKGNFPGRFSGRQFSNSRSEMNVSTLELGDSALYLCASSLWGLVYNEQFFGPGTRLTVL.

The chain joins TRBV11-2 to TRBJ1-2; D not resolved. V gave up 6 bases and J gave up 1 base, with 6 bases separating them. Germline loops: CDR1 SGHAT, CDR2 FQNNGV. The CDR3 totals 12 residues. The CDR3 here is CASSQLNYGYTF. The CDR3, as DNA: TGTGCCAGCAGTCAGCTTAACTATGGCTACACCTTC.

With regard to this clone: Other DNA sequences in this specimen translate into the identical CDR3. The rearrangement links TRBV27 to TRBJ2-6, with unresolved D. V lost 6 bases and J 0 bases, leaving 3 bases between the germline ends. Germline CDR1 MNHEY, CDR2 SMNVEV (reference sequence). This CDR3 has 13 residues. CDR3 protein: CASRPSGANVLTF. The CDR3 DNA follows: TGTGCCAGCAGGCCCTCTGGGGCCAACGTCCTGACTTTC.

This clone has at least ten counts. J is TRBJ2-7 and V is TRBV7-9, with D maybe TRBD2 (6 bases). The CDR3 consists of 15 residues. Deletions cut 3 bases from V and 1 base from J, with 13 bases between. Germline V CDR1 and CDR2: SEHNR, FQNEAQ (reference sequence). The CDR3 reads CASSFASAYSYEQYF. The CDR3 region has the DNA TGTGCCAGCAGCTTCGCTAGCGCCTATTCCTACGAGCAGTACTTC.

The chain has TRBV7-9 and TRBJ2-5; D may be TRBD2 (6 bases). The ends were cut back, 4 bases at V and 4 bases at J, with 13 bases in the middle. Per germline, CDR1 SEHNR and CDR2 FQNEAQ (reference sequence). This CDR3 region has 14 residues. CDR3 residues: CASSSREDPETQYF. CDR3 nucleotide sequence: TGTGCCAGCAGCTCAAGGGAGGACCCAGAGACCCAGTACTTC.

V is TRBV28 and J is TRBJ2-3, with D unclear. There are 15 residues in the CDR3. V lost 4 bases and J 2 bases, leaving 13 bases between the germline ends. Germline loops: CDR1 MDHEN, CDR2 SYDVKM. In DNA form, the CDR3 reads TGTGCCAGCAGTTCAGACATCGGGCACACAGATACGCAGTATTTT. As protein: CASSSDIGHTDTQYF.

The V call is TRBV5-8, the J call TRBJ1-5, with 8 bases matching TRBD1. There are 15 residues in the CDR3. With 3 bases clipped from V and 3 bases from J, the junction kept 5 bases outside the gene matches. CDR1 and CDR2 (germline): SGHTS, YDEGEE. The CDR3 nucleotides read TGTGCCAGCAGCTATGGGACAGGTCCCAATCAGCCCCAGCATTTT. It is translated as CASSYGTGPNQPQHF. The complete variable domain, with remaining parts taken from reference TRBV5-8 and TRBJ1-5, reads EAGVTQSPTHLIKTRGQQATLRCSPISGHTSVYWYQQALGLGLQFLLWYDEGEERNRGNFPPRFSGRQFPNYSSELNVNALELEDSALYLCASSYGTGPNQPQHFGDGTRLSIL.

The chain employs TRBV19 and TRBJ2-5; D is undetermined. Trimming stripped 11 bases from V and 1 base from J, with 14 bases between. CDR1 is LNHDA and CDR2 is SQIVND in the germline V gene (reference sequence). This CDR3 region has 13 residues. The CDR3 DNA reads TGTGCCGTCTCCGCGGCCACCCAAGAGACCCAGTACTTC. This codes for CAVSAATQETQYF. The whole variable domain, remainder taken from reference TRBV19 and TRBJ2-5, is DGGITQSPKYLFRKEGQNVTLSCEQNLNHDAMYWYRQDPGQGLRLIYYSQIVNDFQKGDIAEGYSVSREKKESFPLTVTSAQKNPTAFYLCAVSAATQETQYFGPGTRLLVL.

This clone came up many times. The chain recombines TRBV19 with TRBJ2-2; D remains unclear. Trimming pared 1 base from V and 3 bases from J, leaving 12 bases between. This CDR3 spans 16 amino acids. From germline, CDR1 is LNHDA and CDR2 SQIVND (reference sequence). As DNA, the CDR3 is TGTGCCAGTAGTATAGTGAGTAGCTACTACACCGGGGAGCTGTTTTTT. Protein sequence: CASSIVSSYYTGELFF.

This clone was counted at least ten times. The sample carries other DNA sequences with the same CDR3. The rearrangement uses TRBV30 and TRBJ1-4; D gene unclear. CDR3 length equals 12 residues. The germline CDR1 and CDR2 sequences are GTSNPN and SVGIG (reference sequence). Trimming took 0 bases from V and 6 from J, leaving 5 bases between them. Here the CDR3 DNA reads TGTGCCTGGAGTGTACTTGATGAAAAACTGTTTTTT. It yields the protein CAWSVLDEKLFF.

The V gene is TRBV7-6, the J gene TRBJ1-1; no definite D call. The V and J ends lost 5 bases and 2 bases respectively, with 12 bases between them. The CDR3 is 14 amino acids. Germline values: CDR1 SGHVS, CDR2 FNYEAQ. The CDR3 nucleotides read TGTGCCAGCAGCCGAGACCGGGGTAACACTGAAGCTTTCTTT. This codes for CASSRDRGNTEAFF.

The table lists this clone with a count of one. At the DNA level, this CDR3 is encoded by other sequences in the same sample as well. The CDR3 protein is CASSLRGNTEAFF. CDR3 DNA sequence: TGTGCCAGCAGTTTGAGGGGGAACACTGAAGCTTTCTTT. The rearrangement joins TRBV27 to TRBJ1-1, with D perhaps TRBD1 (5 bases). Germline-derived CDR1 and CDR2 are MNHEY and SMNVEV (reference sequence). Trimming removed 3 bases at V and 1 base at J, with 6 bases between. This CDR3 is built from 13 residues.

A single count supports this clone. V usage is TRBV18 and J usage is TRBJ2-3; D uncertain. Germline-derived CDR1 and CDR2 are KGHSH and LQKENI. Trimming removed 6 bases at V and 1 base at J, with 8 bases between. CDR3 length: 13 residues. This CDR3 is CASSYPGTDTQYF. CDR3 bases: TGTGCCAGCTCCTACCCGGGCACAGATACGCAGTATTTT.

V usage is TRBV6-5 and J usage is TRBJ1-6; D not resolved. The CDR3 sequence is 14 residues long. Trimming shortened V by 2 bases and J by 6 bases, and 8 bases separated the two germline ends. Germline values: CDR1 MNHEY, CDR2 SVGAGI. The CDR3 sequence is CASSYRIFNSPLHF. The CDR3 region has the DNA TGTGCCAGCAGTTACAGGATCTTTAATTCACCCCTCCACTTT.